The sequence of this T cell receptor beta chain was determined in a study of early stage breast cancer tumors (dated by TCRdb to the late 2010s). Broadly, across the study: Of the approximately 15 invasive breast tumors, more than 9 were found to be estrogen receptor-positive, progesterone receptor-positive and HER2-negative. About 65% of the 12 ER+/PR+/HER2- tumors were invasive ductal carcinomas, while the other four were invasive lobular carcinomas. On average, each sample got roughly 9.7-fold read coverage. Across all samples, 2.5 million to 3 million templates representing roughly 1 million unique clonotypes were detected. The paper's findings and limits, for the study overall: Compared with adjacent normal breast tissue, tumors had higher clonality and 2 to 3-fold greater T cell density. Repertoires from blood and normal breast were more alike than repertoires from blood and tumor, and in about 90% of the 16 patients, comparing each tissue with blood separated tumor from normal. Enriched TCRB sequences shared across patients were found to be mostly commonly generated sequences that were unlikely to play an important role in the tumor microenvironment. Chain pairing and functional markers such as CD4, CD8 and FOXP3 were missed by bulk genomic DNA sequencing of unsorted cells. Because the cohort was small, a breakdown by tumor subtype could not be done.

At the junction V is shortened by 4 bases and J by 3 bases; bases outside the gene matches: 1. The germline V gene provides CDR1 MRHNA and CDR2 SNTAGT. The CDR3 spans 15 residues, from the cysteine through the phenylalanine. CDR3 DNA is the only sequence kept; it has 45 bases, read in frame from the first base. Points on this clone: Its antigen remains undetermined. Base qualities are not provided; no much larger clone lies one nucleotide away.

Each sample was amplified in two independent genomic DNA replicates, using 0.5 to 0.6 ug for blood and roughly 1.5 ug for tumor or normal breast. TCRB sequencing of genomic DNA was carried out with the ImmunoSeq Intro kit according to the manufacturer's instructions. Multiplex PCR ran about 29 cycles with proprietary primers and spike-in control sequences for absolute quantification. Single-end 150-bp reads were used to sequence an 87-bp fragment covering the CDR3 and the flanking V and J genes. Seven samples, with two replicates for each sample, were multiplexed per lane of an Illumina MiSeq using version 3.0 chemistry. On the authors' methods: Raw data were processed with the vendor's proprietary pipeline, and both replicates were merged into a single result per sample. To define clonotypes, the study grouped productive rearrangements that shared the V-gene family, CDR3 amino acid sequence and J-gene segment. Clonality was computed as 1 minus the normalized Shannon entropy (Pielou evenness) of TCRB abundances. T cell density was estimated as total templates divided by the number of input cells, with the number of input cells inferred from the DNA input amount. Recon, run with its default parameters, was used to estimate overall repertoire diversity and clonality. A clonotype counted as tumor-enriched if its abundance in tumor exceeded 0.1% and was at least 32-fold higher than its abundance in normal breast. TCRdb took over this immuneACCESS table, retaining in-frame rearrangements with V and J assigned. Such tables are incomplete; in checked studies, under half of the missing clones stem from an unresolved V gene, and the remainder is unexplained. For V, J and clone size, that table is used; D and trimming come from the DNA. The table for this sample lists roughly 14,000 clones; 70% to 85% of them were counted only once. The leading ten clones occupy about 4.9% of the sample.

Taken from around 2-4 cm away from the tumor, the adjacent normal breast tissue was rinsed with PBS and kept in prechilled RNAlater. Normal breast tissue often required roughly 90-300 mg of tissue for sufficient DNA because of high lipid content and low cell density. The study profiled bulk TCR beta-chain repertoires in matched peripheral blood, tumor and adjacent normal breast tissue taken from some 15 patients with early-stage breast cancer. Genomic DNA was extracted with the Qiagen AllPrep DNA/RNA Mini kit. The V and J segments used are TRBV6-4 and TRBJ2-2; 11 nucleotides in the junction match TRBD2. The sample consisted of normal breast tissue next to the tumor. The sequence was collected from a person aged 25 to 39 with breast cancer. CDR3 protein: CASSVGLADTGELFF. In nucleotides, the sequence is TGTGCCAGCAGTGTGGGACTAGCGGACACCGGGGAGCTGTTTTTT.